This T cell receptor beta chain was recovered during a study of T cells in Graves' hyperthyroidism and ophthalmopathy. The overall study: Blood from the periphery was taken at initial diagnosis, before any treatment. Study findings and constraints: In the analysis, a 13 V-J model separated ophthalmopathy from stable hyperthyroidism.

Amplification targeted TCR beta CDR3 regions from RNA transcripts. A set of HTBI primers served as the primers for a first-round RT-PCR of the TCR CDR3. MiXCR was run by TCRdb on the multiplex PCR reads, yielding one entry per CDR3 protein. The sample includes fewer than 750,000 distinct CDR3 sequences, roughly 15% of them seen just once. Regarding this clonotype: As yet, its antigen is unknown.

V was clipped by 4 bases and J by 7 bases; unmatched bases: 6. The CDR3 runs to 13 residues. In germline, CDR1 is MNHEY, CDR2 SMNVEV (reference sequence). Disease lasting under 3 months, a NOSPECS grade of at least 4, and a Clinical Activity Score of at least 3 were features of the ophthalmopathy patients. The diagnoses drew upon clinical symptoms, serum thyroxine and TRAb, thyroid ultrasound and orbital computed tomography. V and J are TRBV27 and TRBJ2-7; 8 bases fit TRBD2. The sequenced material came from blood. The TCR originated in a woman in her 50s with Graves' ophthalmopathy. CDR3 coding DNA: TGTGCCAGCAGTTCAGCGGGAGTTAGGGAGCAGTACTTC. It yields the protein CASSSAGVREQYF.